Listed here are 22 T cell receptor beta chains from one sample, sequenced in a study of technical replicates of blood from a few donors. Measured with immunoSEQ multiplex PCR; TCRdb has only the in-frame clones, and not every one. Of tens of thousands of clones listed, 75% to 95% are singletons. The sequencing sample was made of T cells isolated from PBMCs. The source is a human donor in good health. Some clones in this sample may be carry-over from other donors' samples.

This sequence joins TRBV18 and TRBJ1-1, with a possible D match to TRBD1 (5 bases). Germline V CDR1 and CDR2: KGHSH, LQKENI. This CDR3 spans 16 amino acids. Trimming stripped 2 bases from V and 6 bases from J, with 19 bases between. The CDR3 region has the DNA TGTGCCAGCTCACCATTTTGGGCAGGGAATGACGCTGAAGCTTTCTTT. Translating it yields CASSPFWAGNDAEAFF.

This chain uses TRBV27 with TRBJ2-7, with 12 bases aligning to TRBD2. CDR3 size: 14 residues. The V gene end was trimmed by 6 bases and the J gene end by 4 bases; junction bases not matched to a gene: 4. Germline V gene lookup returns CDR1 MNHEY and CDR2 SMNVEV (reference sequence). The DNA for the CDR3 is TGTGCCAGCAGCACGACTAGCGGGAGTTACGAGCAGTACTTC. This translates into CASSTTSGSYEQYF.

This chain uses TRBV4-3 with TRBJ1-1; 11 bases are a match to TRBD1. The CDR3 contains 15 residues. Germline-derived CDR1 and CDR2 are LGHNA and YSLEER. The V gene end was trimmed by 4 bases and the J gene end by 6 bases; junction bases not matched to a gene: 7. The CDR3 nucleotides are TGCGCCAGCAGCCGCGGACAGGGGGCTATGGCTGAAGCTTTCTTT. Translation gives CASSRGQGAMAEAFF.

The chain combines TRBV4-1 with TRBJ2-1; no firm D call. Trimming left V 4 bases short and J 4 bases short, with 8 bases between. CDR1 MGHRA and CDR2 YSYEKL come from the germline V gene. The CDR3 runs 13 residues. The CDR3: CASSRAQYNEQFF. In nucleotides, the CDR3 is TGCGCCAGCAGCCGGGCGCAGTACAATGAGCAGTTCTTC.

The chain employs TRBV4-1 and TRBJ2-5, with 10 bases matching TRBD2. This CDR3 region has 15 residues. Trimming removed 5 bases from V and 3 bases from J; junction bases left unmatched: 6. Per the germline V gene, CDR1 is MGHRA and CDR2 is YSYEKL. The CDR3, as DNA: TGCGCCAGCAGCTACCGGACTAGCGGAAAAGAGACCCAGTACTTC. Its translation: CASSYRTSGKETQYF.

This chain links TRBV7-2 with TRBJ1-5, with D perhaps TRBD1 (5 bases). Per the germline V gene, CDR1 is SGHTA and CDR2 is FQGNSA. V was trimmed by 2 bases and J by 2 bases, leaving 13 bases between them. The CDR3 loop spans 16 amino acids. The CDR3 DNA reads as TGTGCCAGCAGCTTATGGGGGGGGGTAGGCAATCAGCCCCAGCATTTT. This codes for CASSLWGGVGNQPQHF.

This chain connects TRBV30 to TRBJ1-2; 8 bases line up with TRBD1. Looked up from germline, CDR1 is GTSNPN and CDR2 is SVGIG (reference sequence). The ends lost 3 bases at V and 4 bases at J; junction bases unmatched: 7. This CDR3 is 14 amino acids long. CDR3 loop: CAWSNGQGLYGYTF. The CDR3 DNA reads as TGTGCCTGGAGCAATGGACAGGGTCTCTATGGCTACACCTTC. Full variable domain (rest looked up from reference TRBV30 and TRBJ1-2): SQTIHQWPATLVQPVGSPLSLECTVEGTSNPNLYWYRQAAGRGLQLLFYSVGIGQISSEVPQNLSASRPQDRQFILSSKKLLLSDSGFYLCAWSNGQGLYGYTFGSGTRLTVV.

The V call is TRBV15, the J call TRBJ1-2, with 7 bases that match TRBD1. The germline V gene encodes CDR1 LNHNV and CDR2 YYDKDF (reference sequence). CDR3 length equals 14 residues. Losses at the gene ends were 4 bases for V and 3 bases for J; bases not matched to a gene: 5. The CDR3 loop is CATSTGGSYYGYTF. CDR3 nucleotides: TGTGCCACCAGCACAGGGGGTTCTTACTATGGCTACACCTTC. Full variable domain (missing parts from reference TRBV15 and TRBJ1-2): DAMVIQNPRYQVTQFGKPVTLSCSQTLNHNVMYWYQQKSSQAPKLLFHYYDKDFNNEADTPDNFQSRRPNTSFCFLDIRSPGLGDTAMYLCATSTGGSYYGYTFGSGTRLTVV.

V and J are TRBV5-1 and TRBJ1-6; D not certain. V was cut by 6 bases and J by 0 bases, with 13 bases left in between. From germline, CDR1 is SGHRS and CDR2 YFSETQ. CDR3 length: 16 amino acids. CDR3 DNA sequence: TGCGCCAGCACCCGGGGATATAGCTCCTATAATTCACCCCTCCACTTT. It yields the protein CASTRGYSSYNSPLHF.

V and J are TRBV10-3 and TRBJ1-4; TRBD1 might be the D (5 bases). CDR3 length: 14 residues. CDR1 and CDR2 from the germline V gene are ENHRY and SYGVKD. Deletions cut 8 bases from V and 4 bases from J, with 14 bases between. Here the CDR3 reads CAIAERDGNEKLFF. In nucleotides, the CDR3 is TGTGCCATCGCCGAGCGGGACGGTAATGAAAAACTGTTTTTT.

This rearrangement joins TRBV30 to TRBJ1-1; TRBD1 aligns across 10 bases. Germline-derived CDR1 and CDR2 are GTSNPN and SVGIG (reference sequence). V shed 3 bases, J shed 8 bases, and the junction held 3 bases outside the gene matches. This CDR3 is built from 12 residues. CDR3: CAWSPGQGEAFF. The CDR3 DNA sequence: TGTGCCTGGAGCCCGGGACAGGGGGAAGCTTTCTTT.

This clone was detected only a few times. This chain links TRBV5-8 with TRBJ2-2; 13 bases are shared with TRBD2. CDR3 length: 17 residues. The V segment lost 4 bases and the J segment 2 bases; nucleotides outside the gene matches: 5. Germline-derived CDR1 and CDR2 are SGHTS and YDEGEE. CDR3 sequence reads: CASSRRLAGGNTGELFF. For the CDR3, the DNA is TGTGCCAGCAGCCGGAGACTAGCGGGGGGCAACACCGGGGAGCTGTTTTTT.

The chain uses TRBV2 and TRBJ2-2; unclear D gene. The V end was cut by 6 bases, the J end by 7 bases, with 21 bases between. This CDR3 has 16 residues. CDR1 is SNHLY and CDR2 is FYNNEI in the germline V gene. For the CDR3, the DNA is TGTGCCAGCAGCCCCTCACCTGGCCTAGGCAGCGGGGAGCTGTTTTTT. Translation: CASSPSPGLGSGELFF.

The V and J genes are TRBV29-1 and TRBJ1-4, with unresolved D. The V gene's germline CDR1 is SQVTM and CDR2 ANQGSEA. The CDR3 covers 12 residues. Trimming took off 4 bases at V and 6 bases at J, with 9 bases between the two ends. The CDR3 sequence is CSVVDGDEKLFF. The CDR3 region has the DNA TGCAGCGTTGTAGACGGTGATGAAAAACTGTTTTTT.

The chain employs TRBV7-9 and TRBJ2-2; TRBD2 might be the D (6 bases). Between the trimmed V and J ends, which lost 3 bases and 5 bases, there was a span of 13 bases. CDR1 is SEHNR, CDR2 FQNEAQ, per germline (reference sequence). The CDR3 loop spans 15 amino acids. The CDR3 nucleotides are TGTGCCAGCAGCTTGACTAGTCAGTCAACCGGGGAGCTGTTTTTT. This translates into CASSLTSQSTGELFF.

V is TRBV9 and J is TRBJ2-2; 8 bases map to TRBD2. Trimming at V came to 0 bases and at J to 2 bases, leaving 12 bases not matched to a gene. CDR1 and CDR2 from the germline V gene are SGDLS and YYNGEE. The CDR3 spans 19 residues. The CDR3 nucleotides are TGTGCCAGCAGCGTAGCAAGCGGGAGAGGACAGATAAACACCGGGGAGCTGTTTTTT. This translates into CASSVASGRGQINTGELFF.

This rearrangement joins TRBV5-1 to TRBJ2-3; 9 bases line up with TRBD1. V shed 1 base, J shed 2 bases, and the junction held 2 bases outside the gene matches. In germline, CDR1 is SGHRS, CDR2 YFSETQ. The CDR3 is made up of 15 amino acids. DNA of the CDR3: TGCGCCAGCAGCTTGTGGGACAGGGACACAGATACGCAGTATTTT. The encoded protein is CASSLWDRDTDTQYF.

V gene TRBV25-1 combines with J gene TRBJ1-2; possible D gene TRBD1, 6 bases. The CDR3 loop spans 13 amino acids. V gave up 8 bases and J gave up 4 bases, with 14 bases separating them. The V gene's germline CDR1 is MGHDK and CDR2 SYGVNS. CDR3 in DNA: TGTGCCAGCGCGGCAGGGGCTGCCTATGGCTACACCTTC. Encoded protein: CASAAGAAYGYTF.

This chain uses TRBV10-1 with TRBJ1-1, with TRBD1 matching 7 bases. The germline V gene has CDR1 WNHNN and CDR2 SYGVQD (reference sequence). The CDR3 consists of 15 residues. The V segment lost 9 bases and the J segment 1 base; nucleotides outside the gene matches: 11. CDR3 amino acids: CARIYRDSQNTEAFF. In DNA, the CDR3 is TGCGCCAGGATTTACCGGGACAGCCAGAACACTGAAGCTTTCTTT.

The rearrangement joins TRBV7-2 to TRBJ1-5; 7 bases fit TRBD1. Unmatched junction bases numbered 4, after V lost 3 bases and J lost 2 bases. The CDR3 runs 15 residues. Germline lookup yields CDR1 SGHTA and CDR2 FQGNSA. DNA of the CDR3: TGTGCCAGCAGCTTTGTAGGACAGGGCAATCAGCCCCAGCATTTT. This encodes CASSFVGQGNQPQHF.

J is TRBJ2-7 and V is TRBV28, with 7 bases aligning to TRBD1. V lost 5 bases and J lost 4; bases outside the gene matches: 8. Germline assignment: CDR1 MDHEN and CDR2 SYDVKM. This CDR3 is 14 amino acids long. The CDR3 DNA reads as TGTGCCAGCAGTGGAGTCGGGACAGAATACGAGCAGTACTTC. It encodes CASSGVGTEYEQYF. Full variable domain (outside the CDR3, taken from reference TRBV28 and TRBJ2-7): DVKVTQSSRYLVKRTGEKVFLECVQDMDHENMFWYRQDPGLGLRLIYFSYDVKMKEKGDIPEGYSVSREKKERFSLILESASTNQTSMYLCASSGVGTEYEQYFGPGTRLTVT.

This chain uses TRBV7-2 with TRBJ2-2; 12 nucleotides match TRBD2. With 5 bases clipped from V and 7 bases from J, the junction kept 8 bases outside the gene matches. The CDR3 runs 16 residues. CDR1 SGHTA and CDR2 FQGNSA come from the germline V gene. The CDR3 DNA is TGTGCCAGCAGCACAACTAGCGGGGGGTACGTCGGGGAGCTGTTTTTT. Encoded protein: CASSTTSGGYVGELFF.